These 14 T cell receptor beta chains share one sample of origin, sequenced in a study of response to subunit inactivated influenza vaccine. TCRdb reprocessed the RT-PCR reads with MiXCR, giving one entry per CDR3 protein. Seen here are approximately 500,000 distinct CDR3 sequences, 20% to 25% observed once, and the top ten hold under 3.5%. The same specimen was also included in a second study, on T cells expressing NK-cell markers. That report notes: What made the TCR beta cDNA was 5'RACE template switching with UMIs.

The input for sequencing was CD4+ T cells sorted from PBMCs, taken 11 to 12 days after vaccination. The receptors come from a man aged 50 or older who received an inactivated influenza vaccine.

This clonotype has a handful of counts. This rearrangement joins TRBV10-3 to TRBJ2-1, with TRBD2 identical over 10 bases. V trimming: 0 bases; J trimming: 4 bases; junction bases outside the gene matches: 3. This CDR3 has 16 residues. The germline CDR1 and CDR2 sequences are ENHRY and SYGVKD. CDR3 sequence: CAISESSGRGYNEQFF. The DNA of the CDR3 is TGTGCCATCAGTGAGTCCAGCGGGAGGGGGTACAATGAGCAGTTCTTC.

The chain is built from TRBV7-2 and TRBJ2-7, with D perhaps TRBD1 (6 bases). The germline gives CDR1 SGHTA, CDR2 FQGNSA. The CDR3 loop spans 15 amino acids. Trimming left V 1 base short and J 6 bases short, with 16 bases between. This CDR3 reads CASSLESLKGVEQYF. CDR3 DNA: TGTGCCAGCAGCTTAGAGTCTTTGAAGGGGGTCGAGCAGTACTTC.

The chain uses TRBV20-1 and TRBJ1-2, with 10 bases that match TRBD1. The V and J ends lost 5 bases and 4 bases, in that order; junction bases with no gene match: 13. Germline lookup yields CDR1 DFQATT and CDR2 SNEGSKA (reference sequence). There are 16 residues in the CDR3. The DNA for the CDR3 is TGCAGTGCTGTCTTATCCGGGACAGGGGAAGGCTATGGCTACACCTTC. Protein sequence: CSAVLSGTGEGYGYTF.

This clonotype came up a few times. The rearrangement links TRBV7-8 to TRBJ2-1; maybe TRBD2 (6 bases). Germline lookup yields CDR1 SGHVS and CDR2 FQNEAQ. V was trimmed by 7 bases and J by 5 bases, leaving 21 bases between them. This CDR3 comprises 16 residues. CDR3 sequence: CASNNRDSLPHNEQFF. In DNA, the CDR3 is TGTGCCAGCAACAACCGGGACTCCCTTCCACACAATGAGCAGTTCTTC.

CDR3 residues: CASSLGRGRDEQYF. The CDR3 DNA reads as TGTGCCAGCAGCTTAGGCAGGGGGCGGGACGAGCAGTACTTC. The chain links TRBV7-9 to TRBJ2-7; TRBD1 matches at 8 bases. Germline V gene data show CDR1 as SEHNR and CDR2 as FQNEAQ (reference sequence). This CDR3 contains 14 residues. The J segment lost 5 bases and the V segment lost 1 base, leaving 4 bases of the junction unmatched. Looking up the rest from reference TRBV7-9 and TRBJ2-7 gives the full variable domain: DTGVSQNPRHKITKRGQNVTFRCDPISEHNRLYWYRQTLGQGPEFLTYFQNEAQLEKSRLLSDRFSAERPKGSFSTLEIQRTEQGDSAMYLCASSLGRGRDEQYFGPGTRLTVT.

V gene TRBV27 combines with J gene TRBJ2-1; TRBD2 matches 14 bases. J lost 7 bases, V lost 5 bases, and 16 bases had no gene match. CDR1 is MNHEY and CDR2 is SMNVEV in the germline V gene (reference sequence). This CDR3 is 19 amino acids long. CDR3 amino acids: CASSPAPGLAGAQTNEQFF. The CDR3 region has the DNA TGTGCCAGCAGTCCCGCCCCGGGACTAGCGGGAGCTCAGACTAATGAGCAGTTCTTC.

This clonotype turned up a few times. The rearrangement uses TRBV20-1 and TRBJ1-5; D not resolved. Trimming removed 3 bases at V and 3 bases at J, with 9 bases between. This CDR3 has 13 amino acids. Germline V gene sequence: CDR1 DFQATT, CDR2 SNEGSKA (reference sequence). CDR3 nucleotides: TGCAGTGCTAGTTTTAATACCAATCAGCCCCAGCATTTT. Translation: CSASFNTNQPQHF.

The chain uses TRBV4-2 and TRBJ2-3, with D tentatively TRBD2 (5 bases). The ends were cut back, 0 bases at V and 1 base at J, with 14 bases in the middle. The CDR3 covers 17 residues. In germline, CDR1 is LGHNA, CDR2 YNFKEQ. The CDR3 nucleotides are TGTGCCAGCAGCCAAGATCGGCGAGGGCAAGGCACAGATACGCAGTATTTT. Translating it yields CASSQDRRGQGTDTQYF.

This rearrangement joins TRBV20-1 to TRBJ2-3; D is possibly TRBD1 or TRBD2 (5 bases each). The V gene lost 7 bases and the J gene lost 6 bases, with 20 bases spanning the gap. The germline V gene encodes CDR1 DFQATT and CDR2 SNEGSKA (reference sequence). The CDR3 length is 14 residues. CDR3 coding DNA: TGCAGTGTTGGGACCCGGGCGGGTACGGATACGCAGTATTTT. The encoded protein is CSVGTRAGTDTQYF.

This clonotype was detected only a few times. The V call is TRBV7-2, the J call TRBJ2-7, with D uncertain. CDR1 SGHTA and CDR2 FQGNSA come from the germline V gene. The V end was cut by 4 bases, the J end by 6 bases, with 16 bases between. The CDR3 runs to 14 residues. For the CDR3, the DNA is TGTGCCAGCAGCTCGGACGGAATCTGGGCCGAGCAGTACTTC. It translates to CASSSDGIWAEQYF.

This clonotype was picked up a small number of times. V gene TRBV7-6 combines with J gene TRBJ2-5; 7 bases agree with TRBD2. From germline, CDR1 is SGHVS and CDR2 FNYEAQ. Trimming cost V 0 bases and J 4 bases; bases outside gene matches: 2. The CDR3 contains 14 residues. The CDR3 is CASSLAASGETQYF. Written as DNA, the CDR3 is TGTGCCAGCAGCTTAGCGGCTAGCGGAGAGACCCAGTACTTC.

The chain combines TRBV6-5 with TRBJ1-4; D not certain. The V end lost 4 bases, the J end lost 0 bases, and 6 bases lay between the germline ends. Germline CDR1 and CDR2: MNHEY and SVGAGI. The CDR3 runs to 14 residues. The CDR3 here is CASSWGATNEKLFF. DNA of the CDR3: TGTGCCAGCAGTTGGGGAGCAACTAATGAAAAACTGTTTTTT.

This clonotype was observed a handful of times. The chain is built from TRBV27 and TRBJ2-2, with a tentative D call TRBD1 (5 bases). This CDR3 region has 15 residues. Germline values: CDR1 MNHEY, CDR2 SMNVEV (reference sequence). V lost 4 bases to trimming and J lost 8 bases, with 17 bases between them. The CDR3 DNA follows: TGTGCCAGCAGTTCCCTTTCCAGGGCGACAGGGGAGCTGTTTTTT. Translated: CASSSLSRATGELFF.

This clonotype was counted only a few times. The chain links TRBV10-3 to TRBJ2-7; 9 bases are a match to TRBD1. In germline, CDR1 is ENHRY, CDR2 SYGVKD. The length of the CDR3 is 15 residues. V shed 3 bases, J shed 2 bases, and the junction held 5 bases outside the gene matches. The CDR3 spells CAISDRDRAPYEQYF. The CDR3, as DNA: TGTGCCATCAGTGACCGGGACAGGGCTCCCTACGAGCAGTACTTC.